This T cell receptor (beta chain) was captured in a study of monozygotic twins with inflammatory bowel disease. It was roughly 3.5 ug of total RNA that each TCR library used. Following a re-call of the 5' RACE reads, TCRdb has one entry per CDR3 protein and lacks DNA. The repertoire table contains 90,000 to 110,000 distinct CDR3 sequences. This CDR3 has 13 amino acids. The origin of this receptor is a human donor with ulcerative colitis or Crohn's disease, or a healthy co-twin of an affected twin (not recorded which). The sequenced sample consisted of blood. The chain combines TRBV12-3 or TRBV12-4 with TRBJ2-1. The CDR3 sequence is CASSLARRGSTFF.